One sample yielded the 21 T cell receptor beta chains listed below, sequenced in a study of blood T cell repertoires in COVID-19. TCRdb's table, derived via immunoSEQ multiplex PCR, lists solely in-frame clones and lacks some. The repertoire includes under 350,000 clones, 80% to 90% of them detected once, and 11% sits in the top ten. Sequencing was done on a sample of peripheral blood. These receptors came from a woman in her seventies with acute or convalescent COVID-19.

The chain couples TRBV27 to TRBJ1-2; 10 positions match TRBD1. The germline CDR1 and CDR2 sequences are MNHEY and SMNVEV (reference sequence). After removal of 5 bases from V and 2 bases from J, the junction contained 2 bases not matched to a gene. The CDR3 is 14 amino acids. The CDR3 DNA reads TGTGCCAGCAGTAAGGGACAGGGGAACTATGGCTACACCTTC. Translating gives CASSKGQGNYGYTF.

This chain connects TRBV6-5 to TRBJ1-2; possible D gene TRBD1, 5 bases. CDR1 MNHEY and CDR2 SVGAGI come from the germline V gene. The CDR3 is 13 amino acids. V lost 6 bases and J lost 1, with 9 bases in between. CDR3 sequence (DNA): TGTGCCAGCAGGATGACAGTTAACTATGGCTACACCTTC. This sequence encodes CASRMTVNYGYTF.

The sample holds one count of this clone. This rearrangement joins TRBV19 to TRBJ1-2; 9 positions match TRBD1. This CDR3 spans 12 amino acids. V lost 9 bases, J lost 2 bases, and 1 base stayed unmatched. Germline loops: CDR1 LNHDA, CDR2 SQIVND (reference sequence). Written as DNA, the CDR3 is TGTGCCAGCGGACAGGGGAACTATGGCTACACCTTC. Its translation: CASGQGNYGYTF.

This clone was observed once. V usage is TRBV7-8 and J usage is TRBJ2-7; perhaps TRBD2 as D (7 bases). Trimming took 2 bases from V and 5 from J, leaving 22 bases between them. CDR1 and CDR2 (germline): SGHVS, FQNEAQ. This CDR3 has 17 amino acids. The CDR3 DNA follows: TGTGCCAGCAGCTTAACCGAGTCTGGCGGGGGCGAAAACGAGCAGTACTTC. Translated, it gives CASSLTESGGGENEQYF. The whole variable domain, remainder taken from reference TRBV7-8 and TRBJ2-7, is GAGVSQSPRYKVAKRGQDVALRCDPISGHVSLFWYQQALGQGPEFLTYFQNEAQLDKSGLPSDRFFAERPEGSVSTLKIQRTQQEDSAVYLCASSLTESGGGENEQYFGPGTRLTVT.

This clone was observed a handful of times. The V call is TRBV10-1, the J call TRBJ2-2, with 7 bases that match TRBD1. The trim removed 6 bases at V and 5 bases at J, leaving 9 bases unmatched. Germline CDR1 is WNHNN and CDR2 is SYGVQD (reference sequence). The length of the CDR3 is 15 residues. The CDR3 coding sequence is TGCGCCAGCAGCCTCCGAGGGACAGAGACCGGGGAGCTGTTTTTT. This encodes CASSLRGTETGELFF.

This sequence joins TRBV3-1 (or the pseudogene TRBV3-2) and TRBJ1-1, with no clear D. The CDR3 totals 14 residues. Germline V gene sequence: CDR1 LGHDT, CDR2 YNNKEL (reference sequence). V lost 0 bases and J 6 bases, leaving 11 bases between the germline ends. CDR3 residues: CASSQDMKGAEAFF. The CDR3 nucleotides are TGTGCCAGCAGCCAAGACATGAAGGGAGCTGAAGCTTTCTTT.

The chain recombines TRBV2 with TRBJ2-1; D is possibly TRBD1 (5 bases). From germline, CDR1 is SNHLY and CDR2 FYNNEI. The CDR3 sequence is 13 residues long. V gave up 5 bases and J gave up 3 bases, with 8 bases separating them. CDR3 protein: CASSQGNYNEQFF. The CDR3 region has the DNA TGTGCCAGCAGTCAGGGAAACTACAATGAGCAGTTCTTC.

The CDR3 DNA follows: TGTGCCAGCAGCTTAGGGACAGCCACAGATACGCAGTATTTT. It specifies CASSLGTATDTQYF. V gene TRBV7-3 combines with J gene TRBJ2-3; 7 bases map to TRBD1. Germline V gene lookup returns CDR1 SGHTA and CDR2 FQGTGA. This CDR3 has 14 amino acids. J gave up 2 bases and V 2 bases, and 1 base lay outside the gene matches.

The chain uses TRBV6-5 and TRBJ2-2, with 11 bases that match TRBD1. This CDR3 has 15 amino acids. The germline V gene encodes CDR1 MNHEY and CDR2 SVGAGI. The J segment lost 6 bases and the V segment lost 7 bases, leaving 7 bases of the junction unmatched. CDR3 residues: CASKWGTGGPGELFF. The CDR3, as DNA: TGTGCCAGCAAGTGGGGGACAGGGGGTCCCGGGGAGCTGTTTTTT.

The V gene is TRBV7-2, the J gene TRBJ1-2, with D unresolved. V was shortened by 11 bases and J by 0 bases, with 22 bases between the two germline ends. This CDR3 is 16 amino acids long. Germline CDR1 is SGHTA and CDR2 is FQGNSA. The CDR3: CASREGSGKANYGYTF. CDR3 DNA sequence: TGTGCCTCCCGGGAAGGGTCGGGGAAGGCTAACTATGGCTACACCTTC.

This clone was counted between two and nine times. The CDR3 loop reads CASSTGGSYGYTF. The CDR3 nucleotides are TGTGCCAGCAGTACAGGGGGCAGCTATGGCTACACCTTC. V gene TRBV7-9 combines with J gene TRBJ1-2, with 9 bases matching TRBD1. The germline gives CDR1 SEHNR, CDR2 FQNEAQ (reference sequence). The CDR3 is 13 residues long. The J segment lost 4 bases and the V segment lost 6 bases, leaving 3 bases of the junction unmatched.

V and J are TRBV5-4 and TRBJ2-5, with D possibly TRBD2 on 6 matching bases. The length of the CDR3 is 14 residues. Germline V CDR1 and CDR2: SGHNT, YYREEE (reference sequence). The ends were cut back, 3 bases at V and 9 bases at J, with 18 bases in the middle. The CDR3 loop reads CASSWGTALEAQYF. Written as DNA, the CDR3 is TGTGCCAGCAGCTGGGGGACTGCTTTGGAGGCCCAGTACTTC.

The CDR3 coding sequence is TGCGCCAGCAGCTTAAGGACTAGCGGGGGCTCCTACGAGCAGTACTTC. Residues: CASSLRTSGGSYEQYF. This chain joins TRBV5-1 and TRBJ2-7, with TRBD2 matching over 13 bases. Germline V gene sequence: CDR1 SGHRS, CDR2 YFSETQ. Trimming cost V 2 bases and J 0 bases; bases outside gene matches: 2. This CDR3 contains 16 residues.

V usage is TRBV3-1 (or the pseudogene TRBV3-2) and J usage is TRBJ1-4; the match to TRBD1 covers 8 bases. The germline V gene encodes CDR1 LGHDT and CDR2 YNNKEL (reference sequence). After removal of 3 bases from V and 5 bases from J, the junction contained 5 bases not matched to a gene. The CDR3 runs 15 residues. The CDR3 protein is CASSHRGQANEKLFF. CDR3 coding DNA: TGTGCCAGCAGCCATCGGGGACAGGCCAATGAAAAACTGTTTTTT.

Written as DNA, the CDR3 is TGTGCCAGCAGCTTAGTAGCGGGGAACAATCAGCCCCAGCATTTT. Protein product: CASSLVAGNNQPQHF. The chain couples TRBV7-8 to TRBJ1-5; no reliable D call. CDR1 and CDR2 from the germline V gene are SGHVS and FQNEAQ. CDR3 length equals 15 residues. The V end lost 1 base, the J end lost 3 bases, and 10 bases lay between the germline ends.

This chain joins TRBV2 and TRBJ2-7, with 11 bases that match TRBD2. The CDR3 spans 15 residues. Trimming removed 6 bases from V and 5 bases from J; junction bases left unmatched: 9. Germline loops: CDR1 SNHLY, CDR2 FYNNEI. The CDR3 DNA follows: TGTGCCAGCAGGCCGACTAGCGGGGTCCTAAACGAGCAGTACTTC. Encoded protein: CASRPTSGVLNEQYF.

A word on this clone: This sample also contains other DNA sequences that code for the same CDR3. The chain is built from TRBV27 and TRBJ1-1; no definite D call. Germline V gene lookup returns CDR1 MNHEY and CDR2 SMNVEV (reference sequence). Trimming took 2 bases from V and 4 from J, leaving 8 bases between them. The CDR3 length is 13 residues. The CDR3 sequence is CASSLRRGTEAFF. The CDR3 nucleotides read TGTGCCAGCAGTTTACGACGGGGCACTGAAGCTTTCTTT.

The chain links TRBV9 to TRBJ1-2; D perhaps matches TRBD1 (6 bases). The CDR3 length is 14 residues. The germline V and J ends were trimmed by 0 bases and 6 bases, with 12 bases remaining between them. The germline V gene encodes CDR1 SGDLS and CDR2 YYNGEE. The DNA of the CDR3 is TGTGCCAGCAGCGTAGTAGAAGGGGGGGATGGCTACACCTTC. Translated: CASSVVEGGDGYTF.

This chain links TRBV2 with TRBJ2-5, with TRBD1 as a possible D gene (5 bases). There are 14 residues in the CDR3. Germline-derived CDR1 and CDR2 are SNHLY and FYNNEI. V dropped 2 bases and J dropped 5 bases, with 12 bases sitting between them. CDR3 sequence: CASSENRTPETQYF. CDR3 in DNA: TGTGCCAGCAGTGAAAATCGGACACCCGAGACCCAGTACTTC.

The rearrangement links TRBV10-2 to TRBJ1-3; TRBD1 matches at 7 bases. Unmatched junction bases numbered 5, after V lost 3 bases and J lost 3 bases. Germline lookup yields CDR1 WSHSY and CDR2 SAAADI. The CDR3 length is 15 residues. The CDR3 region is CASSEWTGRGNTIYF. The CDR3 nucleotides read TGCGCCAGCAGTGAATGGACAGGTCGTGGAAACACCATATATTTT.

The rearrangement joins TRBV5-4 to TRBJ1-6; 7 nucleotides line up with TRBD1. The V gene end was trimmed by 1 base and the J gene end by 1 base; junction bases not matched to a gene: 5. This CDR3 is built from 17 residues. Germline V gene sequence: CDR1 SGHNT, CDR2 YYREEE (reference sequence). CDR3 amino acids: CASSLQGGGSYNSPLHF. The CDR3 DNA sequence: TGTGCCAGCAGCTTGCAGGGGGGAGGATCCTATAATTCACCCCTCCACTTT. Variable domain in full (rest from reference TRBV5-4 and TRBJ1-6): ETGVTQSPTHLIKTRGQQVTLRCSSQSGHNTVSWYQQALGQGPQFIFQYYREEENGRGNFPPRFSGLQFPNYSSELNVNALELDDSALYLCASSLQGGGSYNSPLHFGNGTRLTVT.